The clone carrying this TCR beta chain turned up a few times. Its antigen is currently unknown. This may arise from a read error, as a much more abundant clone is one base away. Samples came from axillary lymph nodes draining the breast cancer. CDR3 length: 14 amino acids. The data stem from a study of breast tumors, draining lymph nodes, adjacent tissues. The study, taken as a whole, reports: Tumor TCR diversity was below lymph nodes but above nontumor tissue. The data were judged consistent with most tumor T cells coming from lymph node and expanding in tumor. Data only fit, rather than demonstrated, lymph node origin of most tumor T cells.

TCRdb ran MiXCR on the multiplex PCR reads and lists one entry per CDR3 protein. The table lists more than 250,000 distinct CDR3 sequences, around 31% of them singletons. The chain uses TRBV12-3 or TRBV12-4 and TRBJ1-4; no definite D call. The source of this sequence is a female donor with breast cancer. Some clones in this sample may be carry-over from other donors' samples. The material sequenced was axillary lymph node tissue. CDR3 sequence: CAGSLSGINEKLFF. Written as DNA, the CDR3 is TGTGCCGGCAGTTTATCGGGGATAAATGAAAAACTGTTTTTT.